This T cell receptor beta chain was recorded in a study of blood T cell repertoires in COVID-19. About the research overall: The cDNA or gDNA used as material had been derived from T cells, B-cell-depleted T cells, or PBMCs.

Germline-derived CDR1 and CDR2 are SQVTM and ANQGSEA. The junction had 5 bases not matched to a gene; V was cut back by 6 bases and J by 0 bases. This CDR3 contains 15 residues. Authors' data handling: Amplification of reference gene primers was used by the study to estimate nucleated cell counts. The data were produced by immunoSEQ multiplex PCR, yet TCRdb's version contains in-frame clones alone and is incomplete. V and J calls and clone size come straight from that table; D and trimming were deduced from the DNA. The table includes about 53,000 clones, around 86% detected once. V and J are TRBV29-1 and TRBJ2-6, with 7 bases fitting TRBD2. Sequenced sample: peripheral blood. The receptor comes from an elderly man with acute or convalescent COVID-19. CDR3 DNA: TGCAGCGTCCCCAGGGAGGGCTCTGGGGCCAACGTCCTGACTTTC. This encodes CSVPREGSGANVLTF.